The sequence of this T cell receptor beta chain was determined in a study of blood T cell repertoires in COVID-19. In the original processing: Amplified reference gene primers provided the basis for estimating nucleated cell counts. Sequencing used immunoSEQ multiplex PCR; TCRdb keeps in-frame clones, though not all of them. The V and J calls and the clone size are those of that table, but D and trimming were determined from the DNA. The sample carries approximately 110,000 clones, approximately 82% recorded once. Sample: peripheral blood. This sequence originates from a woman at least 80 years old with active or convalescent COVID-19.

CDR3 in DNA: TGTGCCAGCAGCTTAGGTCATGGACAGGATCATGAAAAACTGTTTTTT. It translates to CASSLGHGQDHEKLFF. The V gene is TRBV7-2, the J gene TRBJ1-4; 7 positions match TRBD1. The CDR3 has 16 residues. V lost 1 base and J lost 6; bases outside the gene matches: 8. Germline CDR1 reads SGHTA; CDR2 reads FQGNSA.